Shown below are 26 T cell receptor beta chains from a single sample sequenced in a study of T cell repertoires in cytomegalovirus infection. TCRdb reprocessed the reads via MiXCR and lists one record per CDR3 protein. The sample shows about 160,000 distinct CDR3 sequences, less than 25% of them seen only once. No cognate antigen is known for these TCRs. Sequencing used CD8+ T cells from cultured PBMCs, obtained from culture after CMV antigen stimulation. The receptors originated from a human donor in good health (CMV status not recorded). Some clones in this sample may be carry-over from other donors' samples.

The CDR3 DNA is TGTGCCAGCAGCTTAGAGAACCCGGGTCAGATGTACGAGCAGTACTTC. This sequence encodes CASSLENPGQMYEQYF. This sequence joins TRBV11-2 and TRBJ2-7; D call uncertain. The CDR3 has 16 residues. V lost 0 bases and J lost 4, with 16 bases in between. Germline V CDR1 and CDR2: SGHAT, FQNNGV.

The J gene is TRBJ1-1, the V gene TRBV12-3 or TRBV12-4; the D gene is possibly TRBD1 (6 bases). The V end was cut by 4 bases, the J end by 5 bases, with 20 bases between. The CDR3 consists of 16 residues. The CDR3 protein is CASSSTGQHFETEAFF. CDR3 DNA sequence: TGTGCCAGCAGTTCAACCGGACAGCACTTTGAAACTGAAGCTTTCTTT.

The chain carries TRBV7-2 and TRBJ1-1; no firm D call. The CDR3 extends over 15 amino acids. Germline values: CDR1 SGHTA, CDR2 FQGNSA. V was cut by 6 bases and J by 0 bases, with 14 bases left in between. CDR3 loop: CASSPIGLMNTEAFF. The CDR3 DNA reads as TGTGCCAGCAGTCCAATAGGTTTAATGAACACTGAAGCTTTCTTT.

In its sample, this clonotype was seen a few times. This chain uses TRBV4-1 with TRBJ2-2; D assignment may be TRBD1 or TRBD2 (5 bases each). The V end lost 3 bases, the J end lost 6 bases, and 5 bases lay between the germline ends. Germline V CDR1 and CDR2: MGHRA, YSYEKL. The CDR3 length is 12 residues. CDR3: CASSQGPGELFF. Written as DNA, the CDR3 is TGCGCCAGCAGCCAGGGACCCGGGGAGCTGTTTTTT.

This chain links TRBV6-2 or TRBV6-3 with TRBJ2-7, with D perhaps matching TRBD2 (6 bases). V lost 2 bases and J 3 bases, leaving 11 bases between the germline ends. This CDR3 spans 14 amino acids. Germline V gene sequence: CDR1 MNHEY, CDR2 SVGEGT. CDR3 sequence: CASSYVREIYEQYF. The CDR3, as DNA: TGTGCCAGCAGTTACGTTCGGGAGATCTACGAGCAGTACTTC.

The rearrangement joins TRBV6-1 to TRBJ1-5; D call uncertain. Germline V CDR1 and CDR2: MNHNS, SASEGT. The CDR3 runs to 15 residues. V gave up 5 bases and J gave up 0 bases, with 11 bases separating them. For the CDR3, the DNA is TGTGCCAGCAGTTTAGCCGGGGATAGCAATCAGCCCCAGCATTTT. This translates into CASSLAGDSNQPQHF.

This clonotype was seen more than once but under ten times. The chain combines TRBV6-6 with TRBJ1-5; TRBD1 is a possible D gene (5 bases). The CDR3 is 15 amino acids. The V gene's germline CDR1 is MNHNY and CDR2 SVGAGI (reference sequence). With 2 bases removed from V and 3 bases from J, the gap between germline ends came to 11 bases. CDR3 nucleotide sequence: TGTGCCAGCAGTTACACCCCAGGGTCCAATCAGCCCCAGCATTTT. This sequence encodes CASSYTPGSNQPQHF.

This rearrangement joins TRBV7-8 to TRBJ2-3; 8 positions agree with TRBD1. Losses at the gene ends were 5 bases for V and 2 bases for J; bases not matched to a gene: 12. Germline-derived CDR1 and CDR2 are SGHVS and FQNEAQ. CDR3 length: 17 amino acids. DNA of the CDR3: TGTGCCAGCAGCGTATTTCGAACAGGGGGGTCCACAGATACGCAGTATTTT. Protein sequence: CASSVFRTGGSTDTQYF. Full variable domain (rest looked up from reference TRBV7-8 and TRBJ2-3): GAGVSQSPRYKVAKRGQDVALRCDPISGHVSLFWYQQALGQGPEFLTYFQNEAQLDKSGLPSDRFFAERPEGSVSTLKIQRTQQEDSAVYLCASSVFRTGGSTDTQYFGPGTRLTVL.

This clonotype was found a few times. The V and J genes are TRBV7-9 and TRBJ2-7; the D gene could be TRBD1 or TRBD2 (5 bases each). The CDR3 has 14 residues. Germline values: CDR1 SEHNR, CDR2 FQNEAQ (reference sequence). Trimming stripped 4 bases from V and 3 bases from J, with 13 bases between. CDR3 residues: CASSSGTAFYEQYF. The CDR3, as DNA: TGTGCCAGCAGCTCCGGGACCGCTTTCTACGAGCAGTACTTC.

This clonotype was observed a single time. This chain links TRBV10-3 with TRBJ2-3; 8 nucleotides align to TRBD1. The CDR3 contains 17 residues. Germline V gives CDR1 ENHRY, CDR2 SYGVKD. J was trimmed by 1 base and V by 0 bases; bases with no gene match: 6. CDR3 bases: TGTGCCATCAGTGAGTCGTGGACAGGGTATGGCACAGATACGCAGTATTTT. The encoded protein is CAISESWTGYGTDTQYF.

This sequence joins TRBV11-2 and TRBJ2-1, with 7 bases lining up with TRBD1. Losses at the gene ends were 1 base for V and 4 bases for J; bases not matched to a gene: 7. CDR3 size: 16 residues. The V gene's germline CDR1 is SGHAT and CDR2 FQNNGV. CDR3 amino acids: CASSLGVAGGYNEQFF. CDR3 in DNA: TGTGCCAGCAGCTTAGGGGTGGCAGGGGGATACAATGAGCAGTTCTTC. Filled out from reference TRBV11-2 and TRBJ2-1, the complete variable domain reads EAGVAQSPRYKIIEKRQSVAFWCNPISGHATLYWYQQILGQGPKLLIQFQNNGVVDDSQLPKDRFSAERLKGVDSTLKIQPAKLEDSAVYLCASSLGVAGGYNEQFFGPGTRLTVL.

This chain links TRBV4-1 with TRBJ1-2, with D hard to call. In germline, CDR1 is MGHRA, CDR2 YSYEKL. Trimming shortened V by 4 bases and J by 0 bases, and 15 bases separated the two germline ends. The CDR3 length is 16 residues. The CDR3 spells CASSRPEELANYGYTF. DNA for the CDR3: TGCGCCAGCAGCCGCCCAGAGGAATTAGCTAACTATGGCTACACCTTC.

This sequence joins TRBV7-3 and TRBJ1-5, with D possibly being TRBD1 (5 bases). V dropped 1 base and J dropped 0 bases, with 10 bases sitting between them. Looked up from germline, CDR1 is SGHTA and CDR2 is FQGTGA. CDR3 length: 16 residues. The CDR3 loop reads CASSLRGRYSNQPQHF. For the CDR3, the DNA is TGTGCCAGCAGCTTAAGGGGACGATATAGCAATCAGCCCCAGCATTTT.

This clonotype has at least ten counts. CDR3 sequence (DNA): TGTGCCAGCAGGTCAATCGACAGGGGGGGGACCCAGTACTTC. This gives the protein CASRSIDRGGTQYF. The chain employs TRBV7-6 and TRBJ2-5, with TRBD1 matching 9 bases. Losses at the gene ends were 6 bases for V and 7 bases for J; bases not matched to a gene: 9. CDR1 and CDR2 (germline): SGHVS, FNYEAQ. This CDR3 spans 14 amino acids.

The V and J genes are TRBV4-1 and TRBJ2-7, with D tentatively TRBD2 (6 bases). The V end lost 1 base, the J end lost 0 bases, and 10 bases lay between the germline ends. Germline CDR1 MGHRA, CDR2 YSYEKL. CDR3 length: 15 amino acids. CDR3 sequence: CASSQAAGTSYEQYF. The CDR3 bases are TGCGCCAGCAGCCAAGCCGCGGGGACCTCCTACGAGCAGTACTTC.

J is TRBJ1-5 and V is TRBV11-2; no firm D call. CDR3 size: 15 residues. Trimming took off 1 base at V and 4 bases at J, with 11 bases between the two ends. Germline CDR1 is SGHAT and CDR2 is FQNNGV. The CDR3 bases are TGTGCCAGCAGCTTAGTTTCCGGCGGGAATCAGCCCCAGCATTTT. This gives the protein CASSLVSGGNQPQHF. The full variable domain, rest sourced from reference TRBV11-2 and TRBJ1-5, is EAGVAQSPRYKIIEKRQSVAFWCNPISGHATLYWYQQILGQGPKLLIQFQNNGVVDDSQLPKDRFSAERLKGVDSTLKIQPAKLEDSAVYLCASSLVSGGNQPQHFGDGTRLSIL.

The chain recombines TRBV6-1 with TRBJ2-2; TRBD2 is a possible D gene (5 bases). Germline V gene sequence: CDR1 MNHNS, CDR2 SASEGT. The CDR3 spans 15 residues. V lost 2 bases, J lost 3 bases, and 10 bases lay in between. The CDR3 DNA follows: TGTGCCAGCAGTGAAAAGAGGGTGGACACCGGGGAGCTGTTTTTT. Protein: CASSEKRVDTGELFF.

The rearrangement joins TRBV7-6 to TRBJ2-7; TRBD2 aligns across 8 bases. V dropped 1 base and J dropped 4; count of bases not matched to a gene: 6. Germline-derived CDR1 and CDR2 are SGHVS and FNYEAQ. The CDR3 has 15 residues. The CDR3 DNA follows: TGTGCCAGCAGCTTAGAGTTCGGGGGGGCTTACGAGCAGTACTTC. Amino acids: CASSLEFGGAYEQYF.

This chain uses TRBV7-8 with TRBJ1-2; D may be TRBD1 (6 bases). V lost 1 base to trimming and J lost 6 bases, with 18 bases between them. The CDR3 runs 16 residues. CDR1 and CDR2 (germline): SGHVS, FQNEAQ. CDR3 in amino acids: CASSLVVDRPTDGYTF. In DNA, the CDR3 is TGTGCCAGCAGCTTAGTAGTGGACAGACCGACTGATGGCTACACCTTC.

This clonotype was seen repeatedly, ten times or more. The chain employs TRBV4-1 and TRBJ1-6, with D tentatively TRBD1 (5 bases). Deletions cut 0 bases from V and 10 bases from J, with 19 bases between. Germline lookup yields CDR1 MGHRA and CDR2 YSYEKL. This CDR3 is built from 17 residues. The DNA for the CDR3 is TGCGCCAGCAGCCAAGAGGGGCCCGGCCGATTAGACTCACCCCTCCACTTT. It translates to CASSQEGPGRLDSPLHF.

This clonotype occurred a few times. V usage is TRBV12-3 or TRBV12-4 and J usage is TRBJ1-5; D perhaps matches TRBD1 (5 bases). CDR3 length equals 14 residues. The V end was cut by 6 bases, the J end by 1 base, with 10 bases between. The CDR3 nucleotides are TGTGCCAGCAGGGGCAGGGACAGCAATCAGCCCCAGCATTTT. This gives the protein CASRGRDSNQPQHF.

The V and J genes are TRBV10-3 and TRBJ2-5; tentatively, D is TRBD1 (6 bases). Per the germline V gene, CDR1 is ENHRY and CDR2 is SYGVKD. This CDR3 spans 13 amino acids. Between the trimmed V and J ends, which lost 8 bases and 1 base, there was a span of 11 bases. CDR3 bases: TGTGCCATCGGCGGACAGATCCAAGAGACCCAGTACTTC. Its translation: CAIGGQIQETQYF.

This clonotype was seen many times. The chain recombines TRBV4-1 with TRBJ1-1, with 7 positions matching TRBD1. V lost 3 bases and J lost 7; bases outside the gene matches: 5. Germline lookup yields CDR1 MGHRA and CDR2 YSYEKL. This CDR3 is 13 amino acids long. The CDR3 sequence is CASSQGQTYEAFF. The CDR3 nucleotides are TGCGCCAGCAGCCAGGGACAGACGTATGAAGCTTTCTTT.

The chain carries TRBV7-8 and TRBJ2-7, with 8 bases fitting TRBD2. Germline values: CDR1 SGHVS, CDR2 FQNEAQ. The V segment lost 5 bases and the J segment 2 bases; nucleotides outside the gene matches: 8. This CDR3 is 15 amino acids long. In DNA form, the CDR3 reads TGTGCCAGCAGCCATCGGTCGGGGGGGGCCTACGAGCAGTACTTC. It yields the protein CASSHRSGGAYEQYF.

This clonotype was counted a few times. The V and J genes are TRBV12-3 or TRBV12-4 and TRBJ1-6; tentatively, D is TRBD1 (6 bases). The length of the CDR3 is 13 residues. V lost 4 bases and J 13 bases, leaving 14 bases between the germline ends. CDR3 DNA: TGTGCCAGCAGTTCCGCCCGGGGGGCCCCCCTCCACTTT. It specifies CASSSARGAPLHF.

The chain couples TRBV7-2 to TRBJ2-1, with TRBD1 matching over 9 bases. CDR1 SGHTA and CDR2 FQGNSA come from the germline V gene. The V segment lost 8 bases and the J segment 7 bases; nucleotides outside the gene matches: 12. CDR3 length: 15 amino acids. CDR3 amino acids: CASSLDGTGWNEQFF. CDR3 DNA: TGTGCCAGCTCTCTCGACGGGACAGGGTGGAATGAGCAGTTCTTC. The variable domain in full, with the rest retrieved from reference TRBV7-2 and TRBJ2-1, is GAGVSQSPSNKVTEKGKDVELRCDPISGHTALYWYRQSLGQGLEFLIYFQGNSAPDKSGLPSDRFSAERTGGSVSTLTIQRTQQEDSAVYLCASSLDGTGWNEQFFGPGTRLTVL.